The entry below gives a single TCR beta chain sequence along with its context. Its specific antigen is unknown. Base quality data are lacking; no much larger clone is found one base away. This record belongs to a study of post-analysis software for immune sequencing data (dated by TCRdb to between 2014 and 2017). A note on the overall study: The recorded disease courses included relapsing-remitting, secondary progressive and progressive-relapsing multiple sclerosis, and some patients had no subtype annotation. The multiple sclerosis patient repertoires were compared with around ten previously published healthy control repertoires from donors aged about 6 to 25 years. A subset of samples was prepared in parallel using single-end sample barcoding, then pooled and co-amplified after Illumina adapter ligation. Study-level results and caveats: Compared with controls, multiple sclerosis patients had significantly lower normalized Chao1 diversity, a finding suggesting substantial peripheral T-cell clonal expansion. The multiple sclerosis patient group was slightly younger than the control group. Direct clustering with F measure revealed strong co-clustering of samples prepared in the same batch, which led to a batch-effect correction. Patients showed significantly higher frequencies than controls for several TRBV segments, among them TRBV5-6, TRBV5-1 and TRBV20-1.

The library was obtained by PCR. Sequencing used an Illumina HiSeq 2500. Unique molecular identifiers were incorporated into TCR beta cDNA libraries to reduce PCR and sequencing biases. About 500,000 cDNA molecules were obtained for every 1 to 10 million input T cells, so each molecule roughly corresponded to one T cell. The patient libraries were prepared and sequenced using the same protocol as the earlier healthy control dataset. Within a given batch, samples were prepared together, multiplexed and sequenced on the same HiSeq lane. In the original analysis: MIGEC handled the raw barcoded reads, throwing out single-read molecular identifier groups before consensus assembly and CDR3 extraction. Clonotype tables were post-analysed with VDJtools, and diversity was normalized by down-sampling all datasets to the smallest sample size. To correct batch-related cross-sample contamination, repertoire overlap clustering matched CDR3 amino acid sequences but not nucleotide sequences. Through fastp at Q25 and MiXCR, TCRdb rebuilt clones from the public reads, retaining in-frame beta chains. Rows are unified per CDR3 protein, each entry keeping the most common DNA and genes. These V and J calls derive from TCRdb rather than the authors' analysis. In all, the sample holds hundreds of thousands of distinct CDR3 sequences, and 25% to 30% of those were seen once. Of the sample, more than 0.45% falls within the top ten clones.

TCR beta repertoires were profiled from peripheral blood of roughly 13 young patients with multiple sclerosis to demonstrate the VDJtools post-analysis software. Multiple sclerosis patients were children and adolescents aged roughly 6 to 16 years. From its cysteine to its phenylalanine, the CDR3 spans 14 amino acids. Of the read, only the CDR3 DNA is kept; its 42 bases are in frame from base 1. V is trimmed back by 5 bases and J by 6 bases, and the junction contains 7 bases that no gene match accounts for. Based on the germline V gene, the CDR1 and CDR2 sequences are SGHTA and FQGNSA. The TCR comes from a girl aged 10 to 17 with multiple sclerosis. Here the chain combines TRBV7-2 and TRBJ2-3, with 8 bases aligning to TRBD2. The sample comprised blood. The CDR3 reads CASSPRGGMDTQYF. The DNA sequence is TGTGCCAGCAGCCCCCGGGGGGGCATGGATACGCAGTATTTT.